The 25 T cell receptor beta chains given below trace back to one sample, sequenced in a study of cytotoxic CD8 clonotypes in ibrutinib-treated CLL. Assay used: immunoSEQ multiplex PCR; TCRdb lists only in-frame clones, some missing. The top ten clones hold 10% to 11% of a sample with about 140,000 clones, more than 85% of them seen once. This specimen was PBMCs, taken after 12 months of ibrutinib treatment. All receptors derive from a human donor with chronic lymphocytic leukemia.

The chain employs TRBV28 and TRBJ1-5; possibly TRBD1 for D (6 bases). The V end lost 6 bases, the J end lost 4 bases, and 16 bases lay between the germline ends. The CDR3 is 15 amino acids. Per the germline V gene, CDR1 is MDHEN and CDR2 is SYDVKM. CDR3 protein: CASSPGAYRNQPQHF. The CDR3 DNA reads as TGTGCCAGCAGCCCGGGGGCCTACCGAAATCAGCCCCAGCATTTT.

The V gene is TRBV6-4, the J gene TRBJ2-3, with TRBD1 matching 7 bases. J was trimmed by 4 bases and V by 5 bases; bases with no gene match: 9. The CDR3 sequence is 15 residues long. CDR1 MRHNA and CDR2 SNTAGT come from the germline V gene. Written as DNA, the CDR3 is TGTGCCAGCAGTTTGACAGGGTCCATTTCAGATACGCAGTATTTT. It encodes CASSLTGSISDTQYF.

This clone has a handful of counts. The CDR3, as DNA: TGTGCCAGCTCACCACCGGGGGCTAGCAATCAGCCCCAGCATTTT. Its protein product is CASSPPGASNQPQHF. The chain combines TRBV18 with TRBJ1-5; TRBD1 might be the D (6 bases). Germline CDR1 is KGHSH and CDR2 is LQKENI. The CDR3 is 15 residues long. Trimming removed 0 bases from V and 0 bases from J, with 6 bases in between.

The CDR3 spells CASREGTGFIQETQYF. The CDR3 DNA follows: TGTGCCAGCCGCGAGGGGACAGGCTTCATCCAAGAGACCCAGTACTTC. The rearrangement joins TRBV28 to TRBJ2-5, with 8 bases that match TRBD1. The germline CDR1 and CDR2 sequences are MDHEN and SYDVKM. The CDR3 runs to 16 residues. J was trimmed by 1 base and V by 8 bases; bases with no gene match: 12.

Details on this clone: Other DNA sequences in the sample encode the same CDR3. V is TRBV19 and J is TRBJ2-3, with 11 bases aligning to TRBD2. Germline V gene sequence: CDR1 LNHDA, CDR2 SQIVND (reference sequence). This CDR3 is built from 15 residues. V gave up 5 bases and J gave up 3 bases; unmatched junction bases: 4. The CDR3 sequence is CASSPIAGGTDTQYF. CDR3 DNA sequence: TGTGCCAGTAGTCCGATAGCGGGAGGGACAGATACGCAGTATTTT.

A note on this clone: A read error may account for a junction end that differs from germline. The chain is built from TRBV7-7 and TRBJ2-5; D remains ambiguous. Germline CDR1 reads SSHAT; CDR2 reads FNYEAQ (reference sequence). This CDR3 comprises 14 residues. The CDR3 reads CASSSLGVRETQYF. The CDR3 nucleotides are TGTGCTAGCAGCTCCTTAGGCGTTCGTGAGACCCAGTACTTC.

This clone was observed once. This chain links TRBV9 with TRBJ2-2, with 7 bases lining up with TRBD2. This CDR3 comprises 17 residues. Trimming at V came to 0 bases and at J to 4 bases, leaving 9 bases not matched to a gene. Germline loops: CDR1 SGDLS, CDR2 YYNGEE. CDR3 region: CASSVAGEGLLTGELFF. The CDR3 coding sequence is TGTGCCAGCAGCGTAGCTGGGGAGGGGCTGCTCACCGGGGAGCTGTTTTTT.

The rearrangement uses TRBV6-5 and TRBJ1-1, with TRBD1 matching 10 bases. There are 16 residues in the CDR3. With V trimmed by 2 bases and J by 3 bases, 6 bases remained unmatched. Germline V CDR1 and CDR2: MNHEY, SVGAGI. As DNA, the CDR3 is TGTGCCAGCAGTTACCATCGGGACAGGGGAGACACTGAAGCTTTCTTT. Translating it yields CASSYHRDRGDTEAFF.

CDR3 in DNA: TGTGCCAGCAGCTTAGATCTAATGGCCGCAGGCCGCTCCTACAATGAGCAGTTCTTC. Residues: CASSLDLMAAGRSYNEQFF. The rearrangement joins TRBV11-2 to TRBJ2-1; D is undetermined. There are 19 residues in the CDR3. Trimming stripped 0 bases from V and 0 bases from J, with 18 bases between. Germline CDR1 is SGHAT and CDR2 is FQNNGV.

V and J are TRBV19 and TRBJ2-4; D remains unclear. The CDR3 is 13 amino acids. In germline, CDR1 is LNHDA, CDR2 SQIVND (reference sequence). The ends were cut back, 7 bases at V and 0 bases at J, with 7 bases in the middle. This CDR3 is CASILLAKNIQYF. CDR3 nucleotide sequence: TGTGCCAGTATTCTGCTAGCCAAAAACATTCAGTACTTC.

This rearrangement joins TRBV4-1 to TRBJ1-6; D not resolved. The CDR3 is made up of 13 amino acids. From germline, CDR1 is MGHRA and CDR2 YSYEKL. Trimming took off 0 bases at V and 10 bases at J, with 7 bases between the two ends. In nucleotides, the CDR3 is TGCGCCAGCAGCCAAGAGCCGGGGTCACCCCTCCACTTT. Encoded protein: CASSQEPGSPLHF.

CDR3 sequence reads: CASSPRERETQYF. The CDR3 DNA follows: TGTGCCAGCTCACCTCGGGAGCGAGAGACCCAGTACTTC. The V gene is TRBV18, the J gene TRBJ2-5; the D gene is possibly TRBD2 (6 bases). Germline V CDR1 and CDR2: KGHSH, LQKENI. The CDR3 extends over 13 amino acids. V was clipped by 3 bases and J by 4 bases, with 9 bases between them.

The rearrangement uses TRBV28 and TRBJ2-1; 8 bases line up with TRBD2. This CDR3 comprises 15 residues. The germline V gene has CDR1 MDHEN and CDR2 SYDVKM. The V gene end was trimmed by 5 bases and the J gene end by 6 bases; junction bases not matched to a gene: 9. The CDR3 DNA reads TGTGCCAGCAGTACGGCGGGAGGAGGAATCAATGAGCAGTTCTTC. This encodes CASSTAGGGINEQFF. Drawing the rest from reference TRBV28 and TRBJ2-1, the complete variable domain is DVKVTQSSRYLVKRTGEKVFLECVQDMDHENMFWYRQDPGLGLRLIYFSYDVKMKEKGDIPEGYSVSREKKERFSLILESASTNQTSMYLCASSTAGGGINEQFFGPGTRLTVL.

In regard to this clone: Germline is not matched at one junction end, which may reflect a read error. The CDR3 coding sequence is TGTGCTAGCAGCCCGAACCGGGAGGGCGAGCAGTACTTC. This sequence encodes CASSPNREGEQYF. The chain carries TRBV7-7 and TRBJ2-7; 8 nucleotides line up with TRBD2. CDR3 length equals 13 residues. Per the germline V gene, CDR1 is SSHAT and CDR2 is FNYEAQ (reference sequence). Filled out from reference TRBV7-7 and TRBJ2-7, the complete variable domain reads GAGVSQSPRYKVTKRGQDVTLRCDPISSHATLYWYQQALGQGPEFLTYFNYEAQPDKSGLPSDRFSAERPEGSISTLTIQRTEQRDSAMYRCASSPNREGEQYFGPGTRLTVT.

This clone has just one count. The rearrangement uses TRBV5-5 and TRBJ1-4, with a tentative D call TRBD1 (6 bases). Germline lookup yields CDR1 SGHKS and CDR2 YYEKEE (reference sequence). V was clipped by 2 bases and J by 7 bases, with 21 bases between them. The CDR3 totals 17 residues. The CDR3 bases are TGTGCCAGCAGCTTCGGGGACCGCAGGGGATTGAGTGAAAAACTGTTTTTT. It translates to CASSFGDRRGLSEKLFF.

This chain connects TRBV28 to TRBJ1-5; D may be TRBD1 (5 bases). Germline lookup yields CDR1 MDHEN and CDR2 SYDVKM. The CDR3 contains 13 residues. Trimming took 3 bases from V and 8 from J, leaving 11 bases between them. CDR3: CASSLGPTEPQHF. CDR3 nucleotide sequence: TGTGCCAGCAGTTTGGGGCCCACGGAGCCCCAGCATTTT.

The V gene is TRBV2, the J gene TRBJ2-1, with 7 bases identical to TRBD2. Germline V gene data show CDR1 as SNHLY and CDR2 as FYNNEI. The CDR3 is made up of 15 amino acids. V shed 7 bases and J 8 bases; nucleotides not matched to a gene: 14. CDR3 in DNA: TGTGCCAGCACAAGGAGCCTAGCGGTTTTTTATGAGCAGTTCTTC. It codes for CASTRSLAVFYEQFF.

This chain joins TRBV19 and TRBJ1-2; a weak D match, TRBD1 (5 bases). The CDR3 has 13 amino acids. V was trimmed by 3 bases and J by 6 bases, leaving 11 bases between them. Germline assignment: CDR1 LNHDA and CDR2 SQIVND (reference sequence). CDR3 nucleotides: TGTGCCAGTAGTATCGCCAGGGCTGATGGCTACACCTTC. Translated, it gives CASSIARADGYTF.

This clone showed up just once. The V call is TRBV5-1, the J call TRBJ1-1; the D gene is possibly TRBD1 (6 bases). CDR3 size: 13 residues. V dropped 2 bases and J dropped 7 bases, with 12 bases sitting between them. Germline loops: CDR1 SGHRS, CDR2 YFSETQ. The CDR3 spells CASSFRDKDEAFF. CDR3 sequence (DNA): TGCGCCAGCAGCTTCCGGGACAAGGATGAAGCTTTCTTT.

The chain is built from TRBV19 and TRBJ2-7, with D possibly TRBD2 on 6 matching bases. The V gene lost 5 bases and the J gene lost 4 bases, with 15 bases spanning the gap. The CDR3 totals 14 residues. Germline assignment: CDR1 LNHDA and CDR2 SQIVND (reference sequence). CDR3 residues: CASSRPGSAYEQYF. In DNA, the CDR3 is TGTGCCAGTAGTCGGCCCGGGAGCGCTTACGAGCAGTACTTC.

V and J are TRBV2 and TRBJ2-1; 10 positions agree with TRBD1. CDR3 length: 15 amino acids. Germline V CDR1 and CDR2: SNHLY, FYNNEI. V shed 3 bases and J 9 bases; nucleotides not matched to a gene: 8. The CDR3 nucleotides are TGTGCCAGCAGTGATGTGGGACAGGGGCTTAGTGAGCAGTTCTTC. Amino acid sequence: CASSDVGQGLSEQFF.

The V call is TRBV27, the J call TRBJ2-7; unclear D gene. Germline CDR1 reads MNHEY; CDR2 reads SMNVEV (reference sequence). V was trimmed by 3 bases and J by 3 bases, leaving 9 bases between them. The length of the CDR3 is 13 residues. CDR3 nucleotides: TGTGCCAGCAGTTTTGGGGTTAGCTACGAGCAGTACTTC. Translation gives CASSFGVSYEQYF.

This clone came up once. The chain carries TRBV28 and TRBJ2-1, with TRBD1 matching 9 bases. This CDR3 comprises 17 residues. J was trimmed by 2 bases and V by 7 bases; bases with no gene match: 12. The V gene's germline CDR1 is MDHEN and CDR2 SYDVKM. CDR3 in amino acids: CASIHHSGTGPYNEQFF. In DNA form, the CDR3 reads TGTGCCAGCATTCACCATTCCGGGACAGGGCCCTACAATGAGCAGTTCTTC. The whole variable domain, filled in from reference TRBV28 and TRBJ2-1, reads DVKVTQSSRYLVKRTGEKVFLECVQDMDHENMFWYRQDPGLGLRLIYFSYDVKMKEKGDIPEGYSVSREKKERFSLILESASTNQTSMYLCASIHHSGTGPYNEQFFGPGTRLTVL.

The chain couples TRBV15 to TRBJ1-2, with 7 bases that match TRBD1. This CDR3 has 14 amino acids. Germline-derived CDR1 and CDR2 are LNHNV and YYDKDF (reference sequence). V was clipped by 0 bases and J by 5 bases; unmatched bases: 3. CDR3 nucleotides: TGTGCCACCAGCAGAGAGACAGGGCCTTATGGCTACACCTTC. It translates to CATSRETGPYGYTF. Based on the CDR3 plus reference TRBV15 and TRBJ1-2, the full variable domain is DAMVIQNPRYQVTQFGKPVTLSCSQTLNHNVMYWYQQKSSQAPKLLFHYYDKDFNNEADTPDNFQSRRPNTSFCFLDIRSPGLGDTAMYLCATSRETGPYGYTFGSGTRLTVV.

The chain has TRBV18 and TRBJ2-7; D perhaps matches TRBD1 (5 bases). V lost 0 bases, J lost 5 bases, and 14 bases lay in between. Germline V lookup: CDR1 KGHSH, CDR2 LQKENI. CDR3 length: 15 amino acids. The CDR3 nucleotides read TGTGCCAGCTCACCACCCGAAAACAGGTACCACGAGCAGTACTTC. It translates to CASSPPENRYHEQYF.